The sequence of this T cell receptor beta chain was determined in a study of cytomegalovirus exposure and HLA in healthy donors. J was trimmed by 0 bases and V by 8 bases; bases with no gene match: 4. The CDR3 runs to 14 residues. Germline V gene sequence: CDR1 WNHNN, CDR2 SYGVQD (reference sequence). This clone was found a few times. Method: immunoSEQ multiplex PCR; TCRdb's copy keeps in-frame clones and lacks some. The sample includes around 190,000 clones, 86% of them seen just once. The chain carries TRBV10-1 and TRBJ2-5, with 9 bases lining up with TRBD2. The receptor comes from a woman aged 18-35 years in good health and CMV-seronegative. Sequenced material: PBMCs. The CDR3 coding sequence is TGCGCCAGCTCGGCTAGCGGGAACCAAGAGACCCAGTACTTC. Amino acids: CASSASGNQETQYF.